Below are 18 T cell receptor beta chains sequenced from a single sample in a study of CD8+CD57+ T cells in acquired aplastic anemia (dated by TCRdb to 2016 to 2019). The instrument was an Illumina HiSeq 2000. Genomic DNA served as template for TCR beta VDJ combination and CDR3 sequence profiling. TCRdb trimmed the raw reads at Q25, called clones with MiXCR and kept productive beta chains. CDR3 protein sequences are deduplicated, and each keeps its most common genes and DNA. Present in this sample are just over 400,000 distinct CDR3 sequences, under 80% of which were seen just once. The top ten clones comprise around 4% of the sample. Material for sequencing was sorted CD4+, CD8+, or CD8+CD57+ T cells (not recorded which) from PBMCs. Receptors were obtained from a human donor in good health, serving as a control.

This chain uses TRBV6-2 or TRBV6-3 with TRBJ2-1; weak D call: TRBD1 (7 bases). Trimming shortened V by 9 bases and J by 0 bases, and 15 bases separated the two germline ends. The length of the CDR3 is 15 residues. The germline gives CDR1 MNHEY, CDR2 SVGEGT. In DNA, the CDR3 is TGTGCCAGTCCCGACCAGGGGGGCTCCTACAATGAGCAGTTCTTC. Translation gives CASPDQGGSYNEQFF.

This clonotype was detected many times. V usage is TRBV6-6 and J usage is TRBJ1-2, with 7 bases that match TRBD1. The CDR3 is 15 residues long. The germline V gene has CDR1 MNHNY and CDR2 SVGAGI (reference sequence). V was pared by 5 bases and J by 0 bases, with 6 bases of the junction left unmatched. CDR3 DNA sequence: TGTGCCAGCAGTGTACAGGGGACCGCTAACTATGGCTACACCTTC. Its translation: CASSVQGTANYGYTF.

DNA of the CDR3: TGTGCCAGCACCGCGCCGTGGCTGAGGGAGACCCAGTACTTC. Its translation is CASTAPWLRETQYF. This chain uses TRBV5-6 with TRBJ2-5; D is undetermined. The germline V and J ends were trimmed by 6 bases and 5 bases, with 17 bases remaining between them. The CDR3 has 14 residues. Looked up from germline, CDR1 is SGHDT and CDR2 is YYEEEE.

Note on this clonotype: Without the conserved terminal phenylalanine or tryptophan, this CDR3 likely stems from a read error. The chain combines TRBV5-1 with TRBJ2-5; the match to TRBD1 covers 7 bases. The CDR3 has 15 residues. V dropped 2 bases and J dropped 5; count of bases not matched to a gene: 9. Germline assignment: CDR1 SGHRS and CDR2 YFSETQ. The CDR3 nucleotides are TGCGCCAGCAGCTTAGGGACAGTCAAGTTGGAGACCCAGTACCTT. It yields the protein CASSLGTVKLETQYL.

The chain has TRBV20-1 and TRBJ1-1, with D possibly TRBD1 on 5 matching bases. Per germline, CDR1 DFQATT and CDR2 SNEGSKA (reference sequence). The CDR3 length is 12 residues. Trimming stripped 6 bases from V and 6 bases from J, with 14 bases between. CDR3 protein: CSASRQGPEAFF. CDR3 in DNA: TGCAGTGCCTCCCGGCAGGGCCCTGAAGCTTTCTTT.

To note about this clonotype: It is unclear where the CDR3 begins or ends on the DNA, so no DNA is shown, and the CDR3 is as TCRdb lists it. The genes are TRBV10-2 and TRBJ1-2; the DNA was not compared with TRBD1, the D call given in the table. 24 amino acids form the CDR3, both terminal residues included. Germline V gene lookup returns CDR1 WSHSY and CDR2 SAAADI. The CDR3: CASSQTSVYFCAISLTGVGDGYTF.

This chain joins TRBV20-1 and TRBJ1-4; D is unclear. Trimming pared 0 bases from V and 6 bases from J, leaving 8 bases between. Looked up from germline, CDR1 is DFQATT and CDR2 is SNEGSKA (reference sequence). This CDR3 region has 13 residues. In DNA, the CDR3 is TGCAGTGCTAGAGAGGGTAGGTATGAAAAACTGTTTTTT. It codes for CSAREGRYEKLFF.

This clonotype was seen only once. This rearrangement joins TRBV7-7 to TRBJ2-7; 8 bases map to TRBD1. Trimming cost V 1 base and J 7 bases; bases outside gene matches: 3. Looked up from germline, CDR1 is SSHAT and CDR2 is FNYEAQ (reference sequence). This CDR3 contains 13 residues. CDR3 region: CASSLEDRDEQYF. The CDR3 DNA reads TGTGCCAGCAGCTTAGAGGACAGGGATGAGCAGTACTTC.

This clonotype was detected ten times or more. CDR3 DNA sequence: TGTGCCACCAGCAGGGACGGGGGTTTAAACTATGGCTACACCTTC. Protein: CATSRDGGLNYGYTF. The chain recombines TRBV15 with TRBJ1-2; weak D call: TRBD1 (5 bases). With 3 bases removed from V and 2 bases from J, the gap between germline ends came to 13 bases. The CDR3 runs 15 residues. Germline V CDR1 and CDR2: LNHNV, YYDKDF (reference sequence).

V is TRBV7-9 and J is TRBJ2-7; D might be TRBD1 or TRBD2, each matching 7 bases. Trimming pared 4 bases from V and 5 bases from J, leaving 21 bases between. Germline V gene lookup returns CDR1 SEHNR and CDR2 FQNEAQ (reference sequence). The CDR3 consists of 16 residues. CDR3 sequence reads: CASSSTRAGGGHEQYF. In DNA form, the CDR3 reads TGTGCCAGCAGCTCTACTAGGGCAGGGGGAGGGCACGAGCAGTACTTC. The full variable domain, with the rest looked up from reference TRBV7-9 and TRBJ2-7, is DTGVSQNPRHKITKRGQNVTFRCDPISEHNRLYWYRQTLGQGPEFLTYFQNEAQLEKSRLLSDRFSAERPKGSFSTLEIQRTEQGDSAMYLCASSSTRAGGGHEQYFGPGTRLTVT.

This clonotype came up a few times. This chain links TRBV19 with TRBJ2-2; D is ambiguous. V shed 6 bases and J shed 5 bases, with 1 base lying between them. Germline-derived CDR1 and CDR2 are LNHDA and SQIVND (reference sequence). The CDR3 totals 10 residues. The CDR3 DNA follows: TGTGCCAGTAGAACCGGGGAGCTGTTTTTT. Translation gives CASRTGELFF. The full variable domain, in which reference TRBV19 and TRBJ2-2 provide the parts outside the CDR3, is DGGITQSPKYLFRKEGQNVTLSCEQNLNHDAMYWYRQDPGQGLRLIYYSQIVNDFQKGDIAEGYSVSREKKESFPLTVTSAQKNPTAFYLCASRTGELFFGEGSRLTVL.

This clonotype was seen a few times. One end of the junction is discordant with germline, which a read error may explain. The V and J genes are TRBV29-1 and TRBJ1-5; maybe TRBD1 (5 bases). CDR1 and CDR2 (germline): SQVTM, ANQGSEA. The CDR3 has 13 residues. The CDR3 loop reads CSVAGTDNQPQHF. The CDR3 coding sequence is TGTAGCGTTGCCGGGACGGACAATCAGCCCCAGCATTTT.

V and J are TRBV20-1 and TRBJ1-4; D is undetermined. The CDR3 has 13 residues. Trimming removed 0 bases from V and 12 bases from J, with 14 bases in between. Germline assignment: CDR1 DFQATT and CDR2 SNEGSKA (reference sequence). CDR3 bases: TGCAGTGCTAGAGATATATGCTATTATCAACTGTTTTTT. Translating it yields CSARDICYYQLFF.

With regard to this clonotype: A much larger clone differs from this one at a single base, so this may be a read error. A read error is likely, as this CDR3 ends without the conserved phenylalanine or tryptophan. The CDR3 nucleotides are TGTGCCAGTAGTTATCAAGCGGGGGGGTTCACAGATACGCAGTATCTT. Translation gives CASSYQAGGFTDTQYL. The chain is built from TRBV19 and TRBJ2-3; 10 nucleotides match TRBD2. The V segment lost 5 bases and the J segment 2 bases; nucleotides outside the gene matches: 7. Germline V lookup: CDR1 LNHDA, CDR2 SQIVND (reference sequence). CDR3 length equals 16 residues.

Notes on this clonotype: Germline and junction disagree at one end, which may indicate a read error. This chain connects TRBV15 to TRBJ2-7, with D unresolved. The CDR3 sequence is 15 residues long. The germline CDR1 and CDR2 sequences are LNHNV and YYDKDF (reference sequence). The DNA for the CDR3 is TGTGCCACCAGCGCCAGTGGGCAGGCTGGGTACGCGCAGTACTTC. Its translation is CATSASGQAGYAQYF.

This clonotype was observed a handful of times. The J gene is TRBJ2-7, the V gene TRBV2, with D perhaps TRBD1 (6 bases). The CDR3 has 14 residues. Germline CDR1 and CDR2: SNHLY and FYNNEI. V lost 5 bases and J 0 bases, leaving 11 bases between the germline ends. CDR3 sequence reads: CASSFTGSSYEQYF. The CDR3 DNA follows: TGTGCCAGCAGTTTCACAGGGAGCTCCTACGAGCAGTACTTC.

The CDR3 loop is CASSFGQGGDVQYF. The CDR3 region has the DNA TGTGCCAGCAGTTTCGGCCAGGGGGGAGACGTGCAGTACTTC. This chain connects TRBV7-8 to TRBJ2-7, with D perhaps TRBD1 (7 bases). Germline lookup yields CDR1 SGHVS and CDR2 FQNEAQ. The CDR3 loop spans 14 amino acids. V was pared by 6 bases and J by 9 bases, with 21 bases between.

This clonotype was observed many times. The gene calls are TRBV15 and TRBJ2-7, with 8 bases aligning to TRBD1. Losses at the gene ends were 0 bases for V and 5 bases for J; bases not matched to a gene: 6. Germline CDR1 is LNHNV and CDR2 is YYDKDF (reference sequence). This CDR3 spans 15 amino acids. For the CDR3, the DNA is TGTGCCACCAGCAGAGACAGGGGGCTTAGAAACGAGCAGTACTTC. Encoded protein: CATSRDRGLRNEQYF.